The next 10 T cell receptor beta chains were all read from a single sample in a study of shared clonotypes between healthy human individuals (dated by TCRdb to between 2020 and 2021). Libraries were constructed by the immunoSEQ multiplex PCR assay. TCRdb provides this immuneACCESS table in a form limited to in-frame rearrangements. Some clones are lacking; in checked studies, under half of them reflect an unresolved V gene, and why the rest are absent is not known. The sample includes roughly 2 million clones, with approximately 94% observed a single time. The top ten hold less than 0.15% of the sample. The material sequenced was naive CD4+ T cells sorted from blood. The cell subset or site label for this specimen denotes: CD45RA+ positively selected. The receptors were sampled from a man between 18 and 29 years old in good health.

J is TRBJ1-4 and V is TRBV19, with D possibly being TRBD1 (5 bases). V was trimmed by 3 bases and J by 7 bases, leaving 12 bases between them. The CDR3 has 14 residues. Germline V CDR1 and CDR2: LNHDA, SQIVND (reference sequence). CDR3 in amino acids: CASSMREGTEKLFF. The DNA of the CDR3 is TGTGCCAGTAGTATGAGGGAAGGGACTGAAAAACTGTTTTTT.

CDR3 bases: TGTGCCAGCAGTGAACAGGGGCACGGCTACACCTTC. As protein: CASSEQGHGYTF. The rearrangement links TRBV2 to TRBJ1-2, with D possibly TRBD1 on 6 matching bases. The V gene lost 2 bases and the J gene lost 8 bases, with 9 bases spanning the gap. The CDR3 has 12 amino acids. CDR1 and CDR2 from the germline V gene are SNHLY and FYNNEI.

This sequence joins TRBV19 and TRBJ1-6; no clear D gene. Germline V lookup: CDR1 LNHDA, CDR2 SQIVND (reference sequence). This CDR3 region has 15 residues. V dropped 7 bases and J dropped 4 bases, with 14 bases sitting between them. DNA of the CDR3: TGTGCCAGTAACGAAGGTTTCACTTATAATTCACCCCTCCACTTT. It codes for CASNEGFTYNSPLHF.

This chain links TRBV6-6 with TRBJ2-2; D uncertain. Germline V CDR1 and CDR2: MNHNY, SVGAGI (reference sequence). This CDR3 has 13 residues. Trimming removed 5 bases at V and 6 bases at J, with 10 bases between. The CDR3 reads CASSPTPAGELFF. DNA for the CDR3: TGTGCCAGCAGTCCTACTCCCGCCGGGGAGCTGTTTTTT.

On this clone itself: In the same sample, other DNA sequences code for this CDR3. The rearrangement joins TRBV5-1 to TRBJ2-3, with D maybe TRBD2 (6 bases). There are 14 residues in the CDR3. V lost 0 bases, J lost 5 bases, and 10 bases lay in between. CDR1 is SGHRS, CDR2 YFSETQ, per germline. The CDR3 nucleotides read TGCGCCAGCAGCTTGGGCGGGGTCGGAGATACGCAGTATTTT. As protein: CASSLGGVGDTQYF.

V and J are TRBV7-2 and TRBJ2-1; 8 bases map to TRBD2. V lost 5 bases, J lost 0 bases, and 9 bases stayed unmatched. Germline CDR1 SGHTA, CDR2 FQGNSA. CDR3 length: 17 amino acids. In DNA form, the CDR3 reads TGTGCCAGCAGCCGACGGTCGGGGGGGAGCTCCTACAATGAGCAGTTCTTC. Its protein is CASSRRSGGSSYNEQFF.

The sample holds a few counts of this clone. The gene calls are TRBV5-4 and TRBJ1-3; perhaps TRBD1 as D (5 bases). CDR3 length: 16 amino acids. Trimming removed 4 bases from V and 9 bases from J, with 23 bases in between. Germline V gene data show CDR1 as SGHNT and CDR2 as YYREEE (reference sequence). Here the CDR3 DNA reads TGTGCCAGCAGCCGGGAGCAGGGCGGGAGATTTGGCACCATATATTTT. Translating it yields CASSREQGGRFGTIYF.

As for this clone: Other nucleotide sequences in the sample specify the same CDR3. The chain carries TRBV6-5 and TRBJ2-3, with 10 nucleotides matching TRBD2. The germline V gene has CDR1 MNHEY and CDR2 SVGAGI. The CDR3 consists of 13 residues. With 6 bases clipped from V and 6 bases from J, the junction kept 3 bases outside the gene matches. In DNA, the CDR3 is TGTGCCAGCAGACTAGCGGGGACCGATACGCAGTATTTT. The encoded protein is CASRLAGTDTQYF.

In nucleotides, the CDR3 is TGTGCCAGCAGTGAGGGAGGGAAAACCCAAAACATTCAGTACTTC. Translated: CASSEGGKTQNIQYF. The chain carries TRBV6-4 and TRBJ2-4, with 7 bases fitting TRBD2. The CDR3 length is 15 residues. The germline gives CDR1 MRHNA, CDR2 SNTAGT. V dropped 3 bases and J dropped 5; count of bases not matched to a gene: 7.

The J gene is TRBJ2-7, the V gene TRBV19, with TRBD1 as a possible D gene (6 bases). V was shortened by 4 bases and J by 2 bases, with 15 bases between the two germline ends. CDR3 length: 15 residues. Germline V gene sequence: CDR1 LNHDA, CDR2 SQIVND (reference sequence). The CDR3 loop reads CASSTPGVSTYEQYF. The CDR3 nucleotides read TGTGCCAGTAGTACCCCAGGGGTTTCTACCTACGAGCAGTACTTC.